This TCR beta chain is from a study of cytomegalovirus exposure and HLA in healthy donors. For this clone: The antigen is undetermined.

Findings and limits, study-wide: TCR beta V- and J-gene trimming was later associated with a missense DCLRE1C variant.

Donors counted as nominally healthy when sampled, yet unrecorded immune exposures were likely. The V end lost 1 base, the J end lost 3 bases, and 10 bases lay between the germline ends. Germline CDR1 reads SEHNR; CDR2 reads FQNEAQ (reference sequence). The CDR3 runs 14 residues. The PCR employed 60 Vbeta primers together with 13 Jbeta primers. The protocol was immunoSEQ multiplex PCR, while the TCRdb copy is restricted to in-frame clones and leaves out a portion. Here the sample spans approximately 120,000 clones, around 77% being singletons. This sequence originates from a woman between 35 and 50 years old in good health and CMV-seropositive. The specimen was PBMCs. The V gene is TRBV7-9, the J gene TRBJ2-7; tentatively, D is TRBD2 (6 bases). The CDR3 region has the DNA TGTGCCAGCAGCTTAGGTTTGCGGGACTACGAGCAGTACTTC. Amino acid sequence: CASSLGLRDYEQYF.